These 25 T cell receptor beta chains share one sample of origin, sequenced in a study of vaccination effects on CD4 cells after COVID-19. Prior to sequencing, the ViraFEST assay stimulated PBMC with viral peptide pools, which expanded the antigen-specific CD4+ T cells. Culturing for about ten days preceded CD4+ T cell isolation. The antigens for these receptors are not known. Assay used: immunoSEQ multiplex PCR; TCRdb lists only in-frame clones, some missing. The top ten hold 2.5% of the sample, which has 60,000 to 70,000 clones, roughly 76% seen once. Material: CD4+ T cells from PBMCs cultured with HCoV-229E spike peptides, obtained before COVID-19 vaccination. The source of these receptors is a human donor who received a COVID-19 vaccine.

This rearrangement joins TRBV2 to TRBJ2-1, with 10 bases fitting TRBD1. From germline, CDR1 is SNHLY and CDR2 FYNNEI. V dropped 8 bases and J dropped 3; count of bases not matched to a gene: 13. The CDR3 has 17 amino acids. The CDR3 region has the DNA TGTGCCAGCTTTGGACAGGGGGATGGGGGCCACTACAATGAGCAGTTCTTC. This encodes CASFGQGDGGHYNEQFF.

The rearrangement links TRBV19 to TRBJ1-6; a weak D match, TRBD1 (6 bases). Trimming removed 1 base at V and 6 bases at J, with 13 bases between. Germline CDR1 is LNHDA and CDR2 is SQIVND (reference sequence). The CDR3 runs 16 residues. In nucleotides, the CDR3 is TGTGCCAGTAGTATAGGAACAGGGAGTCGTAATTCACCCCTCCACTTT. It specifies CASSIGTGSRNSPLHF.

The rearrangement joins TRBV18 to TRBJ2-3; D remains ambiguous. The CDR3 totals 14 residues. The V end was cut by 2 bases, the J end by 2 bases, with 8 bases between. Germline values: CDR1 KGHSH, CDR2 LQKENI. CDR3 sequence: CASSPASATDTQYF. In DNA form, the CDR3 reads TGTGCCAGCTCACCAGCTTCAGCCACAGATACGCAGTATTTT.

In this sample, this clone turned up a few times. The chain combines TRBV6-5 with TRBJ1-5; D is undetermined. Germline V gene data show CDR1 as MNHEY and CDR2 as SVGAGI. The V and J ends lost 7 bases and 0 bases respectively, with 4 bases between them. The CDR3 sequence is 12 residues long. In DNA form, the CDR3 reads TGTGCCAGCAAAAGTAGCAATCAGCCCCAGCATTTT. Its translation is CASKSSNQPQHF.

The chain has TRBV29-1 and TRBJ2-1, with D tentatively TRBD1 (5 bases). The CDR3 extends over 12 amino acids. Germline V gene lookup returns CDR1 SQVTM and CDR2 ANQGSEA. V shed 3 bases and J shed 4 bases, with 7 bases lying between them. The CDR3 protein is CSVDGHYNEQFF. Here the CDR3 DNA reads TGCAGCGTTGACGGACATTACAATGAGCAGTTCTTC.

The rearrangement joins TRBV6-2 or TRBV6-3 to TRBJ2-5, with D perhaps given as TRBD1 or TRBD2 (6 bases each). V lost 5 bases and J 4 bases, leaving 20 bases between the germline ends. The V gene's germline CDR1 is MNHEY and CDR2 SVGEGT. The CDR3 is 16 residues long. CDR3 coding DNA: TGTGCCAGCAGTCAACCAGGGGTTTCGCGGGGAGAGACCCAGTACTTC. Translating gives CASSQPGVSRGETQYF.

The genes are TRBV2 and TRBJ2-7, with D possibly TRBD2 on 6 matching bases. The germline V gene has CDR1 SNHLY and CDR2 FYNNEI. CDR3 length equals 13 residues. This chain's CDR3 is CASREDGGYEQYV. The CDR3 region has the DNA TGTGCCAGCAGAGAAGACGGGGGATACGAGCAGTACGTC.

The chain joins TRBV12-3 or TRBV12-4 to TRBJ1-4, with D unresolved. V lost 5 bases to trimming and J lost 6 bases, with 4 bases between them. This CDR3 is 11 amino acids long. CDR3 sequence reads: CASSQYEKLFF. CDR3 nucleotides: TGTGCCAGCAGTCAGTATGAAAAACTGTTTTTT.

This clone was seen just once. The CDR3 sequence: CASSSGGLNPREDYTF. The CDR3 nucleotides are TGTGCCAGCAGCTCAGGGGGTCTAAACCCCAGAGAGGACTACACCTTC. V gene TRBV11-2 combines with J gene TRBJ1-2, with 7 bases identical to TRBD1. The junction had 18 bases not matched to a gene; V was cut back by 4 bases and J by 10 bases. Germline assignment: CDR1 SGHAT and CDR2 FQNNGV. The CDR3 spans 16 residues.

The rearrangement links TRBV7-9 to TRBJ2-7, with 8 bases matching TRBD1. V trimming: 4 bases; J trimming: 4 bases; junction bases outside the gene matches: 9. The germline V gene encodes CDR1 SEHNR and CDR2 FQNEAQ (reference sequence). The CDR3 is 15 residues long. CDR3 nucleotides: TGTGCCAGCAGCTCCGGACAGGGAAGGGCTTACGAGCAGTACGTC. Encoded protein: CASSSGQGRAYEQYV.

The CDR3 region has the DNA TGCGCCAGCAGCTTGGCCGGGGGGGGCACGATTGGGGAGCAGTACGTC. Translation gives CASSLAGGGTIGEQYV. The chain has TRBV5-1 and TRBJ2-7, with 8 bases lining up with TRBD2. The CDR3 extends over 16 amino acids. Trimming took 0 bases from V and 7 from J; bases not matched to a gene: 12. Germline CDR1 is SGHRS and CDR2 is YFSETQ.

The V and J genes are TRBV5-1 and TRBJ1-6, with D perhaps TRBD1 (6 bases). Germline V gene lookup returns CDR1 SGHRS and CDR2 YFSETQ. V was clipped by 0 bases and J by 5 bases, with 9 bases between them. CDR3 length: 15 amino acids. The CDR3 protein is CASSLAGTHNSPLHF. CDR3 bases: TGCGCCAGCAGCTTGGCCGGGACACATAATTCACCCCTCCACTTT. Using reference TRBV5-1 and TRBJ1-6 for the parts outside the CDR3, the full variable domain is KAGVTQTPRYLIKTRGQQVTLSCSPISGHRSVSWYQQTPGQGLQFLFEYFSETQRNKGNFPGRFSGRQFSNSRSEMNVSTLELGDSALYLCASSLAGTHNSPLHFGNGTRLTVT.

The chain combines TRBV6-5 with TRBJ1-2, with D unclear. The germline CDR1 and CDR2 sequences are MNHEY and SVGAGI. Trimming stripped 10 bases from V and 7 bases from J, with 19 bases between. The CDR3 covers 13 residues. CDR3 bases: TGTGCCACCTTAAAATATATTGGTGGTGGCTACACCTTC. It codes for CATLKYIGGGYTF.

This chain connects TRBV5-1 to TRBJ2-3, with D perhaps matching TRBD1 (5 bases). Germline values: CDR1 SGHRS, CDR2 YFSETQ. Trimming pared 2 bases from V and 4 bases from J, leaving 17 bases between. This CDR3 has 16 residues. The CDR3 DNA reads as TGCGCCAGCAGCTTTTTGTCAGGGTTAAGCGCAGATACGCAGTATTTT. Amino acids: CASSFLSGLSADTQYF.

This clone has only a few counts. The chain links TRBV12-3 or TRBV12-4 to TRBJ2-2; D is unresolved. This CDR3 comprises 13 residues. V was trimmed by 2 bases and J by 0 bases, leaving 1 base between them. CDR3 region: CASSLSNTGELFF. The CDR3 DNA sequence: TGTGCCAGCAGTTTATCGAACACCGGGGAGCTGTTTTTT.

The rearrangement joins TRBV10-1 to TRBJ1-1; possibly TRBD1 for D (5 bases). This CDR3 region has 13 residues. V lost 8 bases and J 4 bases, leaving 14 bases between the germline ends. The germline V gene has CDR1 WNHNN and CDR2 SYGVQD (reference sequence). The CDR3 is CASGRDGGTEAFF. CDR3 coding DNA: TGCGCCAGCGGACGAGACGGGGGCACTGAAGCTTTCTTT.

The gene calls are TRBV5-1 and TRBJ1-2; TRBD1 matches at 8 bases. The CDR3 extends over 15 amino acids. In germline, CDR1 is SGHRS, CDR2 YFSETQ. The V segment lost 4 bases and the J segment 6 bases; nucleotides outside the gene matches: 11. The CDR3 DNA is TGCGCCAGCAGCCCCATACCCACAGGGGGTGATGGCTACACCTTC. Translation gives CASSPIPTGGDGYTF.

This clone came up once. V and J are TRBV24-1 and TRBJ2-6, with unresolved D. Trimming took off 6 bases at V and 0 bases at J, with 5 bases between the two ends. The CDR3 length is 14 residues. Germline CDR1 is KGHDR and CDR2 is SFDVKD. The CDR3 DNA reads as TGTGCCACCAGTCCCGGCTCTGGGGCCAACGTCCTGACTTTC. It yields the protein CATSPGSGANVLTF.

The genes are TRBV19 and TRBJ2-2, with a possible D match to TRBD2 (6 bases). The length of the CDR3 is 17 residues. Trimming shortened V by 3 bases and J by 5 bases, and 19 bases separated the two germline ends. Looked up from germline, CDR1 is LNHDA and CDR2 is SQIVND (reference sequence). The CDR3, as DNA: TGTGCCAGTAGTATGGCGACGAGGAGGGCGGGGACCGGGGAGCTGTTTTTT. Protein: CASSMATRRAGTGELFF.

Written as DNA, the CDR3 is TGCAGCGTGGCGGACACCCAAGAGACCCAGTACTTC. Translating it yields CSVADTQETQYF. The J gene is TRBJ2-5, the V gene TRBV29-1; D is perhaps TRBD1 (5 bases). Per the germline V gene, CDR1 is SQVTM and CDR2 is ANQGSEA. This CDR3 contains 12 residues. The germline V and J ends were trimmed by 6 bases and 1 base, with 9 bases remaining between them.

The rearrangement joins TRBV9 to TRBJ1-2; perhaps TRBD1 as D (5 bases). The length of the CDR3 is 14 residues. Germline CDR1 and CDR2: SGDLS and YYNGEE. Trimming cost V 0 bases and J 4 bases, with 10 bases left between them. This chain's CDR3 is CASSVGDGTYGYTF. The CDR3 DNA follows: TGTGCCAGCAGCGTAGGGGACGGCACCTATGGCTACACCTTC.

The chain links TRBV10-3 to TRBJ2-5; TRBD1 or TRBD2 may be the D gene (6 bases each). CDR3 size: 13 residues. Trimming removed 10 bases from V and 5 bases from J, with 17 bases in between. Germline V gives CDR1 ENHRY, CDR2 SYGVKD. In nucleotides, the CDR3 is TGTGCCACCTCGGAGAGGGGGGAGGAGACCCAGTACTTC. The encoded protein is CATSERGEETQYF.

The chain couples TRBV2 to TRBJ1-1; weak D call: TRBD1 (6 bases). The V gene's germline CDR1 is SNHLY and CDR2 FYNNEI. The CDR3 is 14 residues long. V was cut by 6 bases and J by 1 base, with 12 bases left in between. The CDR3 DNA reads as TGTGCCAGCAGCGCCAGGACAGCGAACACTGAAGCTTTCTTT. This sequence encodes CASSARTANTEAFF.

The chain is built from TRBV2 and TRBJ2-3; D uncertain. This CDR3 is built from 12 residues. Germline CDR1 reads SNHLY; CDR2 reads FYNNEI. The V gene lost 6 bases and the J gene lost 10 bases, with 14 bases spanning the gap. The CDR3 bases are TGTGCCAGCAGAGTTCAGACCTCGTCGCAGTATTTT. Its protein product is CASRVQTSSQYF. The full variable domain, in which reference TRBV2 and TRBJ2-3 provide the parts outside the CDR3, is EPEVTQTPSHQVTQMGQEVILRCVPISNHLYFYWYRQILGQKVEFLVSFYNNEISEKSEIFDDQFSVERPDGSNFTLKIRSTKLEDSAMYFCASRVQTSSQYFGPGTRLTVL.

This clone has just one count. The rearrangement joins TRBV2 to TRBJ2-1; D is undetermined. CDR3 length: 13 residues. Germline V lookup: CDR1 SNHLY, CDR2 FYNNEI. V gave up 7 bases and J gave up 0 bases, with 7 bases separating them. The CDR3 region has the DNA TGTGCCAGCACCCGAAGCTCCTACAATGAGCAGTTCTTC. Its translation: CASTRSSYNEQFF.